Presented here are 2 T cell receptor beta chains from one specimen sequenced in a study of cytomegalovirus exposure and HLA in healthy donors. Amplification used 60 Vbeta primers and 13 Jbeta primers. Sequencing used immunoSEQ multiplex PCR; TCRdb keeps in-frame clones, though not all of them. Here the sample spans 60,000 to 70,000 clones, about four fifths being singletons. Sequencing input: PBMCs. Source of these receptors: a woman younger than 45 in good health and CMV-seronegative.

This chain uses TRBV4-2 with TRBJ1-1; 7 bases align to TRBD1. V gave up 0 bases and J gave up 8 bases; unmatched junction bases: 3. Germline V lookup: CDR1 LGHNA, CDR2 YNFKEQ. The CDR3 runs to 13 residues. CDR3 loop: CASSQETGEEAFF. CDR3 DNA: TGTGCCAGCAGCCAAGAAACAGGGGAGGAAGCTTTCTTT.

The DNA for the CDR3 is TGTGCCAGCAGCCCAAACGGGATAGAGGAGCAGTACTTC. Translation gives CASSPNGIEEQYF. This sequence joins TRBV7-3 and TRBJ2-7, with a tentative D call TRBD2 (5 bases). Trimming stripped 5 bases from V and 7 bases from J, with 15 bases between. Per germline, CDR1 SGHTA and CDR2 FQGTGA. There are 13 residues in the CDR3.